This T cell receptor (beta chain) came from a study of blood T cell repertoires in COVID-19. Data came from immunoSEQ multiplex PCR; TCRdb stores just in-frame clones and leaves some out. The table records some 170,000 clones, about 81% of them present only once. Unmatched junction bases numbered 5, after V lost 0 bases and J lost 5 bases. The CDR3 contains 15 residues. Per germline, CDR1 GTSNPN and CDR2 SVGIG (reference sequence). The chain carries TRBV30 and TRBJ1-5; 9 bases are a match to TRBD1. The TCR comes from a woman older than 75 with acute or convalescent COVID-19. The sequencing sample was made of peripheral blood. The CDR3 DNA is TGTGCCTGGAGTGTGGGGGACAGGGTTTATCAGCCCCAGCATTTT. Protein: CAWSVGDRVYQPQHF.